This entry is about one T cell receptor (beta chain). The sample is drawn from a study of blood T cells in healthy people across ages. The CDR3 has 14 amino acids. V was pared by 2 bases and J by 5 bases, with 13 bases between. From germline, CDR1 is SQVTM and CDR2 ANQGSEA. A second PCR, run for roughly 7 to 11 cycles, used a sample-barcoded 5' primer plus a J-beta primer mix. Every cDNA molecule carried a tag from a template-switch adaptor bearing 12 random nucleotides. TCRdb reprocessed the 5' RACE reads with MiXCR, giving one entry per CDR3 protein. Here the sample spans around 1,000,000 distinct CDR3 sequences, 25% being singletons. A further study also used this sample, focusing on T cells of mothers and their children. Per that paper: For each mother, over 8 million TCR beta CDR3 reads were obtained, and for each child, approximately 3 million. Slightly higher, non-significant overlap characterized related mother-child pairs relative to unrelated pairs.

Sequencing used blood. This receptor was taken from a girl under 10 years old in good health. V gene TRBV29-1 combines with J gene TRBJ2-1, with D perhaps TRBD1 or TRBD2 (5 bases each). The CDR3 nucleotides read TGCAGCGTTGAACCGAGGGACCGGAACAATGAGCAGTTCTTC. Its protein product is CSVEPRDRNNEQFF.